The 2 T cell receptor beta chains in this list originate from one sample, sequenced in a study of identical twins. TCRdb reanalysed the 5' RACE reads using MiXCR and keeps one entry per CDR3 protein. The sample records around 1.7 million distinct CDR3 sequences, 25% to 35% being singletons. Input material: cord blood. The receptors stem from a newborn girl in good health.

This clonotype was counted only a few times. This chain connects TRBV20-1 to TRBJ1-5; the D gene is possibly TRBD1 (6 bases). V gave up 5 bases and J gave up 4 bases, with 15 bases separating them. Germline V CDR1 and CDR2: DFQATT, SNEGSKA (reference sequence). The CDR3 sequence is 14 residues long. The CDR3 reads CSAVRGPLNQPQHF. CDR3 in DNA: TGCAGTGCTGTCAGGGGCCCCCTTAATCAGCCCCAGCATTTT.

This clonotype showed up just a few times. The V call is TRBV28, the J call TRBJ1-2, with D possibly being TRBD1 (5 bases). Trimming left V 0 bases short and J 4 bases short, with 15 bases between. Germline CDR1 and CDR2: MDHEN and SYDVKM. This CDR3 is 16 amino acids long. Here the CDR3 DNA reads TGTGCCAGCAGTTTATGGGGGGGGATGGGCTTCTATGGCTACACCTTC. Its translation is CASSLWGGMGFYGYTF.